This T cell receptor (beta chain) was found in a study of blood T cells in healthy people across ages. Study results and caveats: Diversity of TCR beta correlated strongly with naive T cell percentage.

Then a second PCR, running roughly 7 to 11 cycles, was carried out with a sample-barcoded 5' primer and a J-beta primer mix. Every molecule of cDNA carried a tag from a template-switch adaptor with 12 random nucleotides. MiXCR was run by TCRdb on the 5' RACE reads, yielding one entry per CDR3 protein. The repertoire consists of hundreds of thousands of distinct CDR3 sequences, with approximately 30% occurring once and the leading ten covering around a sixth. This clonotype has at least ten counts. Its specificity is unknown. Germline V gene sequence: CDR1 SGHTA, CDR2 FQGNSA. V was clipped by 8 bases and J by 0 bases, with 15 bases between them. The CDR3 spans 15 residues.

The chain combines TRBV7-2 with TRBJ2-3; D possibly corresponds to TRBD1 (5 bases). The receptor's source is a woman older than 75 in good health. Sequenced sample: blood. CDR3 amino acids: CASRGAARSTDTQYF. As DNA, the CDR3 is TGTGCCAGCCGTGGGGCGGCTAGGAGCACAGATACGCAGTATTTT.